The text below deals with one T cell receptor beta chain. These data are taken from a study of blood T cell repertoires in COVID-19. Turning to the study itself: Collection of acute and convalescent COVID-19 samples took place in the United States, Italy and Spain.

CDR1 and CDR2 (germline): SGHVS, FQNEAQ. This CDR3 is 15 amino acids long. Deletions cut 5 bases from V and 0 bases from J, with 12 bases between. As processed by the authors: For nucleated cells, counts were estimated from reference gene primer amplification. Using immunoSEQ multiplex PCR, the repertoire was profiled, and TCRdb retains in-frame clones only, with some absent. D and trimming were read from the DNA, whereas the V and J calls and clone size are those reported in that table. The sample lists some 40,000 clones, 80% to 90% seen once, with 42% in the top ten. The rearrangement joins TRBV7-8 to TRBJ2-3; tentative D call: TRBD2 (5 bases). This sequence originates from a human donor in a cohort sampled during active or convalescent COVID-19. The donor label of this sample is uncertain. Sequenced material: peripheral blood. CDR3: CASSPGVDSTDTQYF. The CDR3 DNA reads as TGTGCCAGCAGCCCCGGGGTAGATAGCACAGATACGCAGTATTTT.